This T cell receptor beta chain derives from a study of T cell responses to AZD1222 COVID-19 vaccine. Study at large: Pooling of second doses given at about 4 or about 12 weeks was done.

Study-wide points: Unmutated regions of variants are reportedly targeted by nearly half of spike-specific TCRs. Clonal diversity was possibly underestimated; the donors were predominantly white British and more often female.

Sequenced by immunoSEQ multiplex PCR; TCRdb stores in-frame clones only, minus some. The sample carries about 120,000 clones, 80% to 90% recorded once. This clone was detected once. The target antigen is unknown. V dropped 1 base and J dropped 7; count of bases not matched to a gene: 20. This CDR3 comprises 18 residues. Per germline, CDR1 SQVTM and CDR2 ANQGSEA. Material: peripheral blood, obtained on day 0 of AZD1222 vaccination. The origin of this receptor is an adult in good health. The chain carries TRBV29-1 and TRBJ2-5, with 8 bases fitting TRBD2. The CDR3 DNA sequence: TGCAGCGTTGAAGTGGGCCGGCCTTCGGGGGGGGCGTTATTGACCCAGTACTTC. This sequence encodes CSVEVGRPSGGALLTQYF.